What follows describes a single T cell receptor beta chain. What it binds is unknown. The source of the sample is a study of lymphopenia after photon versus proton radiotherapy. Overall study findings and caveats: Authors raise, but do not show, better survival with proton therapy. Post-nadir diversity loss with photons came from oligoclonal expansion, particularly CD8+ Temra cells.

Here immunoSEQ multiplex PCR was the method, and the copy in TCRdb shows in-frame clones only, minus some. The data show around 64,000 clones, about 90% seen once. Unmatched junction bases numbered 2, after V lost 3 bases and J lost 5 bases. This CDR3 contains 13 residues. The germline V gene has CDR1 LNHDA and CDR2 SQIVND (reference sequence). The chain employs TRBV19 and TRBJ2-7; TRBD1 aligns across 9 bases. The source was peripheral blood, collected from a patient treated with proton-based radiotherapy. The TCR originated in a man older than 75 with esophageal cancer. CDR3 loop: CASSMGQGNEQYF. CDR3 nucleotide sequence: TGTGCCAGTAGTATGGGACAGGGTAACGAGCAGTACTTC.